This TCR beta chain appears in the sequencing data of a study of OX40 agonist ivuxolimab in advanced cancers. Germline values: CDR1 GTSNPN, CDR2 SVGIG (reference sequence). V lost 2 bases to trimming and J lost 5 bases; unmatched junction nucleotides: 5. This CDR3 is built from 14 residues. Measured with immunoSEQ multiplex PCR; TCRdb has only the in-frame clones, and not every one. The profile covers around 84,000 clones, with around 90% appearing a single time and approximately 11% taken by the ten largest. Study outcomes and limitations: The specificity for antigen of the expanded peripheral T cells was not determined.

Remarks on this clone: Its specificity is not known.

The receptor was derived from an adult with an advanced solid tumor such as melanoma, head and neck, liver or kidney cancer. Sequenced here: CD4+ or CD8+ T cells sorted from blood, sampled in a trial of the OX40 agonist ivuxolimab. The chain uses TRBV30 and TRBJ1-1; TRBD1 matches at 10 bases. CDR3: CAWSPGQGFTEAFF. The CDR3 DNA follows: TGTGCCTGGAGTCCGGGACAGGGGTTTACTGAAGCTTTCTTT.